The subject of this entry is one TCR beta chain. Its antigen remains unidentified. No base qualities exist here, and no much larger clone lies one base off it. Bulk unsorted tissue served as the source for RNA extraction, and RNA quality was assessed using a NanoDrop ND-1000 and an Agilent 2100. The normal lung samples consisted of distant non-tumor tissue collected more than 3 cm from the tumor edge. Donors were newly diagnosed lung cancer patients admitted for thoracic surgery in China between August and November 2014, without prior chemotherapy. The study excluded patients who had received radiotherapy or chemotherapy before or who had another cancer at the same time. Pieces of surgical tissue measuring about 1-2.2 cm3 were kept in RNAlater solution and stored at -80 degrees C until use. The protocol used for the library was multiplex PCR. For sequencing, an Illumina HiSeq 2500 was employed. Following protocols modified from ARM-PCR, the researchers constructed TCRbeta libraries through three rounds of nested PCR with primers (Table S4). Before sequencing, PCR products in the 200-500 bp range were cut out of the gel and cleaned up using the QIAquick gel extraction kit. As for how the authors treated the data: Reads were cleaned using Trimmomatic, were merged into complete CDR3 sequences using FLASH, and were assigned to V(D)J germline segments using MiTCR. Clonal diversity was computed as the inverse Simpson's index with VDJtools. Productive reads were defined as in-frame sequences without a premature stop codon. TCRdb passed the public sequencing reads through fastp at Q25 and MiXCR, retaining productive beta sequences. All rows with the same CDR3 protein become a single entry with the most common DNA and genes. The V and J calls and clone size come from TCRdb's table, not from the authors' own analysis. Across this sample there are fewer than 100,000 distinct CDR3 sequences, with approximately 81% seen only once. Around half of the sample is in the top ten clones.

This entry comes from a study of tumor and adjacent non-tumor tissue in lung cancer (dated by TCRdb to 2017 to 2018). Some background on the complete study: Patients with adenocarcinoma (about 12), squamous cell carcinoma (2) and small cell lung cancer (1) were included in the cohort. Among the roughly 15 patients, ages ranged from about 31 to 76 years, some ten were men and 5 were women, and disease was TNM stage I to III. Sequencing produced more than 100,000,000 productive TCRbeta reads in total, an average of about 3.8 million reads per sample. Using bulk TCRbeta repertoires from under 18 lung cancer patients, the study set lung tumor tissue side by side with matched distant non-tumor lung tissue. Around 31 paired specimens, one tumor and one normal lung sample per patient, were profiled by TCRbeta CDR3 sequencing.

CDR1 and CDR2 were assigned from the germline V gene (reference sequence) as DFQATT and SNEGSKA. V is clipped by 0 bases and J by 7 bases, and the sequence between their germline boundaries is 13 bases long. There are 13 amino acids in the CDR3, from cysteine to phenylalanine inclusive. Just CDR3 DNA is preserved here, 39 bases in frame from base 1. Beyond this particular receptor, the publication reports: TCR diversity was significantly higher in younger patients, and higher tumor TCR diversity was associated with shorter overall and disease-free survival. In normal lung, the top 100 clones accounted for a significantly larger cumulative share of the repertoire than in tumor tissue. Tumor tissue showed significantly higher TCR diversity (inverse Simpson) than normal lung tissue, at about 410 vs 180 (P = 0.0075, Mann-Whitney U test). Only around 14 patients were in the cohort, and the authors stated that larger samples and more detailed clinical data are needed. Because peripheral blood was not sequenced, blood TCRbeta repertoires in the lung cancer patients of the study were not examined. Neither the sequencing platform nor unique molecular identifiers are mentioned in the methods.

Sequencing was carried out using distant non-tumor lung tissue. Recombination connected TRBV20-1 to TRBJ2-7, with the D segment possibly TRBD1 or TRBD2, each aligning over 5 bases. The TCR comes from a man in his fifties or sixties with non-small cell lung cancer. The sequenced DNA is TGCAGTGCTAGAGACGGGGCAGGGAATGAGCAGTACTTC. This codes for CSARDGAGNEQYF.